This T cell receptor beta chain was profiled in a study of T cell clonality in common variable immunodeficiency. V was pared by 6 bases and J by 2 bases, with 6 bases of the junction left unmatched. The CDR3 contains 15 residues. The germline V gene encodes CDR1 LNHDA and CDR2 SQIVND (reference sequence). CVID subjects were neither ill nor on immunomodulatory or immunosuppressive medication at sampling. The method was immunoSEQ multiplex PCR; TCRdb's version includes in-frame clones alone and lacks a portion of them. Recorded here are fewer than 30,000 clones, none singletons. In regard to this clone: Its antigen is unidentified. The read halts 3 residues ahead of the CDR3 end, with the missing end drawn from the germline J gene.

Study outcomes and limitations: CVID subjects showed higher TCRbeta clonality than healthy controls. Fewer deletions and N-nucleotide insertions were reportedly seen in common variable immunodeficiency TCR beta sequences.

V and J are TRBV19 and TRBJ1-5, with 8 positions matching TRBD1. Sequencing used peripheral blood mononuclear cells. This receptor was identified in a human donor with common variable immunodeficiency. The CDR3 loop is CASSRTGFGNQPQHF. Incomplete CDR3 DNA: TGTGCCAGTAGCCGGACAGGGTTCGGCAATCAGCCC.